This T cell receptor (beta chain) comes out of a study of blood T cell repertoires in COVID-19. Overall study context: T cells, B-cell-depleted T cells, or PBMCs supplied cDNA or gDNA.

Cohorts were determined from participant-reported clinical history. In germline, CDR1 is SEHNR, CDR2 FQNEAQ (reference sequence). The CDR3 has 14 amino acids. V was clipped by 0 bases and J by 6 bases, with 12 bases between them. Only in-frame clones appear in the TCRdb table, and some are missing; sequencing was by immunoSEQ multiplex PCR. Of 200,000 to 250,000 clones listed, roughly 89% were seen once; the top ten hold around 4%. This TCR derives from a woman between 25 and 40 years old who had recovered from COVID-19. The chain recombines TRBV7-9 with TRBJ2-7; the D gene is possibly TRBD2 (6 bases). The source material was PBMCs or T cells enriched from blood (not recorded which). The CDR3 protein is CASSLALVGGEQYF. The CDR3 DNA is TGTGCCAGCAGCTTAGCACTAGTGGGAGGCGAGCAGTACTTC.